These T cell receptor beta chains were read from a single sample in a study of vaccination and CD4 T cells after COVID-19. TCRdb reprocessed the PCR reads via MiXCR and lists one record per CDR3 protein. The sample consists of 9,000 to 10,000 distinct CDR3 sequences, 55% to 75% of them appearing once. Their recognized antigens are unknown. The sequencing input was CD4+ T cells from blood, cultured in vitro. The receptors were gathered from a human donor who had recovered from COVID-19. CDR3s include the opening cysteine and the closing phenylalanine or tryptophan. A D gene is named only where the DNA matches it firmly. Clone size, where shown, is once, few, many, or a class for clones that have expanded.

V gene: TRBV20-1; clone size: few; D gene: .; J gene: TRBJ1-6; CDR3 protein: CSARDPRQGGTSPLHF; CDR3 DNA: TGCAGTGCTAGAGATCCCAGGCAGGGAGGGACTTCACCCCTCCACTTT
V gene: TRBV7-8; clone size: .; D gene: TRBD1; J gene: TRBJ1-5; CDR3 protein: CASSLATRTGRYQPQHF; CDR3 DNA: TGTGCCAGCAGCTTAGCTACCAGGACAGGGAGATATCAGCCCCAGCATTTT
V gene: TRBV11-2; clone size: .; D gene: TRBD1; J gene: TRBJ1-2; CDR3 protein: CASSPMISGQLYGYTF; CDR3 DNA: TGTGCCAGCAGCCCAATGATTTCGGGACAGCTCTATGGCTACACCTTC
V gene: TRBV20-1; clone size: .; D gene: TRBD2; J gene: TRBJ2-7; CDR3 protein: CSARDGGGGTYEQYF; CDR3 DNA: TGCAGTGCTAGAGATGGCGGCGGGGGGACCTACGAGCAGTACTTC
V gene: TRBV6-1; clone size: once; D gene: .; J gene: TRBJ1-2; CDR3 protein: CASSPHPADYGYTF; CDR3 DNA: TGTGCCAGCAGTCCCCACCCGGCTGACTATGGCTACACCTTC
V gene: TRBV2; clone size: .; D gene: .; J gene: TRBJ1-2; CDR3 protein: CAHRPPVNYGYTF; CDR3 DNA: TGTGCCCATAGACCACCGGTCAACTATGGCTACACCTTC
V gene: TRBV7-6; clone size: few; D gene: .; J gene: TRBJ1-1; CDR3 protein: CASSPTGFRGLNTEAFF; CDR3 DNA: TGTGCCAGCAGTCCAACGGGTTTTAGGGGGTTGAACACTGAAGCTTTCTTT
V gene: TRBV4-3; clone size: .; D gene: .; J gene: TRBJ1-1; CDR3 protein: CASSHRMITEAFF; CDR3 DNA: TGCGCCAGCAGCCACCGTATGATAACTGAAGCTTTCTTT
V gene: TRBV6-5; clone size: .; D gene: .; J gene: TRBJ1-1; CDR3 protein: CASSYVTSIAEAFF; CDR3 DNA: TGTGCCAGCAGTTACGTAACAAGTATTGCTGAAGCTTTCTTT
V gene: TRBV7-2; clone size: .; D gene: .; J gene: TRBJ2-2; CDR3 protein: CASSSGRRGTGELFF; CDR3 DNA: TGTGCCAGCAGCTCGGGACGGCGAGGCACCGGGGAGCTGTTTTTT
V gene: TRBV25-1; clone size: few; D gene: TRBD1; J gene: TRBJ1-1; CDR3 protein: CASGGQGHGGTEAFF; CDR3 DNA: TGTGCCAGCGGGGGACAGGGGCATGGGGGGACTGAAGCTTTCTTT
V gene: TRBV27; clone size: few; D gene: .; J gene: TRBJ1-6; CDR3 protein: CATSPVGSYNSPLHF; CDR3 DNA: TGTGCCACCAGCCCAGTTGGCTCCTATAATTCACCCCTCCACTTT
V gene: TRBV6-5; clone size: .; D gene: .; J gene: TRBJ1-3; CDR3 protein: CASSYSKGSGNTIYF; CDR3 DNA: TGTGCCAGCAGTTACTCGAAAGGGTCTGGAAACACCATATATTTT
V gene: TRBV2; clone size: .; D gene: .; J gene: TRBJ2-7; CDR3 protein: CASSEGGRVIWSVYEQYF; CDR3 DNA: TGTGCCAGCAGTGAAGGGGGGCGCGTTATATGGTCGGTCTACGAGCAGTACTTC
V gene: TRBV20-1; clone size: few; D gene: TRBD2; J gene: TRBJ2-7; CDR3 protein: CSARPPGGSYEQYF; CDR3 DNA: TGCAGTGCTAGACCCCCGGGGGGCTCCTACGAGCAGTACTTC
V gene: TRBV4-3; clone size: once; D gene: .; J gene: TRBJ1-2; CDR3 protein: CASSQGRGGGAYGYTF; CDR3 DNA: TGCGCCAGCAGCCAAGGCAGGGGAGGGGGGGCCTATGGCTACACCTTC
V gene: TRBV20-1; clone size: .; D gene: TRBD1; J gene: TRBJ1-5; CDR3 protein: CSARGASGGAGQPQHF; CDR3 DNA: TGCAGTGCTAGAGGTGCGTCAGGGGGCGCAGGACAGCCCCAGCATTTT
V gene: TRBV6-1; clone size: few; D gene: .; J gene: TRBJ1-2; CDR3 protein: CASAFLGRSFNYGYTF; CDR3 DNA: TGTGCCAGTGCCTTCCTGGGTCGGAGCTTTAACTATGGCTACACCTTC
V gene: TRBV9; clone size: .; D gene: .; J gene: TRBJ1-2; CDR3 protein: CASMGSRLSNYGYTF; CDR3 DNA: TGTGCCAGCATGGGCTCCAGGCTGAGTAACTATGGCTACACCTTC
V gene: TRBV7-3; clone size: once; D gene: TRBD2; J gene: TRBJ2-7; CDR3 protein: CASSQLAGRYEQYF; CDR3 DNA: TGTGCCAGCAGCCAACTAGCGGGCCGGTACGAGCAGTACTTC
V gene: TRBV20-1; clone size: .; D gene: TRBD1; J gene: TRBJ2-2; CDR3 protein: CSAHRGDGKTGELFF; CDR3 DNA: TGCAGTGCCCACAGGGGAGACGGGAAGACCGGGGAGCTGTTTTTT
V gene: TRBV6-2/TRBV6-3; clone size: once; D gene: .; J gene: TRBJ1-6; CDR3 protein: CASNILSSGNSPLHF; CDR3 DNA: TGTGCCAGCAACATATTATCGTCGGGGAATTCACCCCTCCACTTT
V gene: TRBV20-1; clone size: .; D gene: .; J gene: TRBJ2-3; CDR3 protein: CSARDGDGTDTQYF; CDR3 DNA: TGCAGTGCTAGAGATGGGGATGGAACAGATACGCAGTATTTT
V gene: TRBV20-1; clone size: .; D gene: .; J gene: TRBJ2-4; CDR3 protein: CSASQSTAKNIQYF; CDR3 DNA: TGCAGTGCTAGTCAATCAACGGCCAAAAACATTCAGTACTTC
V gene: TRBV18; clone size: .; D gene: .; J gene: TRBJ1-6; CDR3 protein: CASSPETGNSPLHF; CDR3 DNA: TGTGCCAGCTCACCAGAAACAGGAAATTCACCCCTCCACTTT
V gene: TRBV6-1; clone size: .; D gene: .; J gene: TRBJ2-1; CDR3 protein: CASSTGAGQFF; CDR3 DNA: TGTGCCAGCAGTACGGGGGCCGGGCAGTTCTTC
V gene: TRBV20-1; clone size: .; D gene: TRBD1; J gene: TRBJ1-2; CDR3 protein: CSARAKTGGNYGYTF; CDR3 DNA: TGCAGTGCTAGAGCCAAGACAGGGGGCAACTATGGCTACACCTTC
V gene: TRBV15; clone size: .; D gene: .; J gene: TRBJ1-5; CDR3 protein: CATRPGLGWNQPQHF; CDR3 DNA: TGTGCCACGCGCCCGGGCCTGGGTTGGAATCAGCCCCAGCATTTT
V gene: TRBV20-1; clone size: once; D gene: TRBD2; J gene: TRBJ2-3; CDR3 protein: CSAYPSGGLDTQYF; CDR3 DNA: TGCAGTGCCTACCCTAGCGGGGGCCTGGATACGCAGTATTTT
V gene: TRBV7-3; clone size: .; D gene: .; J gene: TRBJ1-1; CDR3 protein: CASRLTGGGTEAFF; CDR3 DNA: TGTGCCAGCAGACTAACGGGGGGAGGGACTGAAGCTTTCTTT
V gene: TRBV24-1; clone size: once; D gene: .; J gene: TRBJ2-3; CDR3 protein: CATSEGWGDTQYF; CDR3 DNA: TGTGCCACCAGTGAAGGGTGGGGGGATACGCAGTATTTT
V gene: TRBV20-1; clone size: .; D gene: TRBD1; J gene: TRBJ2-4; CDR3 protein: CSARLPHRGLDIQYF; CDR3 DNA: TGCAGTGCTAGATTGCCACACAGGGGGCTTGACATTCAGTACTTC
V gene: TRBV27; clone size: .; D gene: .; J gene: TRBJ1-5; CDR3 protein: CASSLQRTGNQPQHF; CDR3 DNA: TGTGCCAGCAGTTTGCAAAGGACGGGCAATCAGCCCCAGCATTTT
V gene: TRBV2; clone size: once; D gene: .; J gene: TRBJ2-3; CDR3 protein: CASSDLVWTDTQYF; CDR3 DNA: TGTGCCAGCAGTGATCTAGTCTGGACAGATACGCAGTATTTT
V gene: TRBV7-3; clone size: .; D gene: TRBD2; J gene: TRBJ2-7; CDR3 protein: CASSPRLAGGLDNTYEQYF; CDR3 DNA: TGTGCCAGCAGCCCTAGACTAGCGGGGGGACTAGATAACACCTACGAGCAGTACTTC
V gene: TRBV7-2; clone size: .; D gene: .; J gene: TRBJ2-7; CDR3 protein: CASSQLQDLSSYEQYF; CDR3 DNA: TGTGCCAGCAGCCAATTACAGGACCTGAGCTCCTACGAGCAGTACTTC
V gene: TRBV7-9; clone size: .; D gene: .; J gene: TRBJ2-1; CDR3 protein: CASSLLWGSSYNEQFF; CDR3 DNA: TGTGCCAGCAGCTTACTGTGGGGTTCCTCCTACAATGAGCAGTTCTTC
V gene: TRBV7-2; clone size: .; D gene: .; J gene: TRBJ1-2; CDR3 protein: CASSPRSFGANYGYTF; CDR3 DNA: TGTGCCAGCAGCCCCAGGTCGTTCGGGGCTAACTATGGCTACACCTTC
V gene: TRBV6-5; clone size: .; D gene: .; J gene: TRBJ1-2; CDR3 protein: CASSYLSPGRGTPWMQGYTF; CDR3 DNA: TGTGCCAGCAGTTACCTCTCTCCTGGCCGCGGAACCCCCTGGATGCAAGGCTACACCTTC
V gene: TRBV7-8; clone size: .; D gene: .; J gene: TRBJ2-7; CDR3 protein: CASSLVSGHEQYF; CDR3 DNA: TGTGCCAGCAGCTTAGTATCAGGGCACGAGCAGTACTTC
V gene: TRBV15; clone size: .; D gene: TRBD1; J gene: TRBJ1-2; CDR3 protein: CATSRESTGGYGYTF; CDR3 DNA: TGTGCCACCAGCAGAGAATCTACAGGGGGCTATGGCTACACCTTC
V gene: TRBV6-2/TRBV6-3; clone size: few; D gene: TRBD1; J gene: TRBJ1-2; CDR3 protein: CASSRQGLANYGYTF; CDR3 DNA: TGTGCCAGCAGTCGACAGGGGTTAGCTAACTATGGCTACACCTTC
V gene: TRBV19; clone size: once; D gene: .; J gene: TRBJ1-4; CDR3 protein: CASKRGGATNEKLFF; CDR3 DNA: TGTGCCAGTAAGCGCGGAGGTGCAACTAATGAAAAACTGTTTTTT
V gene: TRBV7-8; clone size: few; D gene: TRBD1; J gene: TRBJ1-1; CDR3 protein: CASSPTQTGGYTEAFF; CDR3 DNA: TGTGCCAGCAGCCCGACCCAGACAGGGGGCTACACTGAAGCTTTCTTT
V gene: TRBV6-2/TRBV6-3; clone size: .; D gene: .; J gene: TRBJ1-2; CDR3 protein: CASSLRWTVGYTF; CDR3 DNA: TGTGCCAGCAGTCTCCGATGGACAGTCGGCTACACCTTC
V gene: TRBV30; clone size: few; D gene: TRBD1; J gene: TRBJ1-6; CDR3 protein: CALMTGSYNSPLHF; CDR3 DNA: TGTGCCTTAATGACAGGGAGCTATAATTCACCCCTCCACTTT
V gene: TRBV19; clone size: .; D gene: TRBD1; J gene: TRBJ1-2; CDR3 protein: CASIAGGRGVYGYTF; CDR3 DNA: TGTGCCAGTATCGCCGGGGGCAGGGGGGTTTATGGCTACACCTTC
V gene: TRBV20-1; clone size: once; D gene: TRBD2; J gene: TRBJ2-1; CDR3 protein: CSARGWGGTHNEQFF; CDR3 DNA: TGCAGTGCTAGAGGGTGGGGGGGAACTCACAATGAGCAGTTCTTC
V gene: TRBV7-5; clone size: .; D gene: .; J gene: TRBJ1-5; CDR3 protein: CISVPEARVTTNQPQHF; CDR3 DNA: .
V gene: TRBV27; clone size: .; D gene: .; J gene: TRBJ2-2; CDR3 protein: CASSLRAHTGELFF; CDR3 DNA: TGTGCCAGCAGTTTAAGGGCCCACACCGGGGAGCTGTTTTTT
V gene: TRBV20-1; clone size: .; D gene: .; J gene: TRBJ1-2; CDR3 protein: CSARDRSLGGYTF; CDR3 DNA: TGCAGTGCTAGAGATCGTAGCTTGGGAGGCTACACCTTC
V gene: TRBV4-2; clone size: .; D gene: .; J gene: TRBJ1-2; CDR3 protein: CASSQATPYGYTF; CDR3 DNA: TGTGCCAGCAGCCAAGCTACCCCCTATGGCTACACCTTC
V gene: TRBV10-3; clone size: few; D gene: TRBD1; J gene: TRBJ1-5; CDR3 protein: CAIGGEGTGFSNQPQHF; CDR3 DNA: TGTGCCATCGGGGGGGAGGGGACAGGATTTAGCAATCAGCCCCAGCATTTT
V gene: TRBV11-2; clone size: few; D gene: .; J gene: TRBJ1-2; CDR3 protein: CASSLRANGYTF; CDR3 DNA: TGTGCCAGCAGCTTAAGGGCGAATGGCTACACCTTC
V gene: TRBV6-1; clone size: .; D gene: .; J gene: TRBJ1-2; CDR3 protein: CASSPRSGVYGYTF; CDR3 DNA: TGTGCCAGCAGCCCGCGGTCGGGAGTCTATGGCTACACCTTC
V gene: TRBV20-1; clone size: .; D gene: .; J gene: TRBJ1-2; CDR3 protein: CSASSPRDSYGYTF; CDR3 DNA: TGCAGTGCGAGTAGCCCCAGAGATTCCTATGGCTACACCTTC
V gene: TRBV6-2/TRBV6-3; clone size: few; D gene: TRBD2; J gene: TRBJ2-1; CDR3 protein: CASSHGGAVYNEQFF; CDR3 DNA: TGTGCCAGCAGTCACGGGGGGGCAGTTTACAATGAGCAGTTCTTC
V gene: TRBV20-1; clone size: .; D gene: .; J gene: TRBJ2-7; CDR3 protein: CSASTSRLRASSYEQYF; CDR3 DNA: TGCAGTGCTAGTACCTCCCGATTACGAGCGAGCTCCTACGAGCAGTACTTC
V gene: TRBV4-2; clone size: .; D gene: .; J gene: TRBJ1-2; CDR3 protein: CASSQLGGVNGYTF; CDR3 DNA: TGTGCCAGCAGCCAACTCGGGGGGGTAAACGGCTACACCTTC